What follows are 17 T cell receptor beta chains derived from one specimen sequenced in a study of T cells in Graves' hyperthyroidism and ophthalmopathy. The CDR3 regions of TCR beta were amplified from RNA transcripts. HTBI primers were the set used in a first-round RT-PCR of the TCR CDR3. From the multiplex PCR reads, TCRdb called clonotypes with MiXCR, one entry per CDR3 protein. The table shows a few hundred thousand distinct CDR3 sequences, with about 15% occurring only once. The specimen sequenced was blood. These receptor sequences come from a woman aged 18-29 years with Graves' hyperthyroidism.

This clonotype was recorded at least ten times. The rearrangement uses TRBV27 and TRBJ1-1; maybe TRBD1 (5 bases). Germline assignment: CDR1 MNHEY and CDR2 SMNVEV (reference sequence). V lost 6 bases and J 3 bases, leaving 11 bases between the germline ends. The CDR3 runs 13 residues. The CDR3 spells CASRVVGHTEAFF. CDR3 in DNA: TGTGCCAGCAGAGTGGTGGGGCACACTGAAGCTTTCTTT.

This clonotype was observed at least ten times. The rearrangement uses TRBV12-3 or TRBV12-4 and TRBJ1-2, with TRBD1 matching 7 bases. There are 17 residues in the CDR3. The V segment lost 2 bases and the J segment 4 bases; nucleotides outside the gene matches: 13. The CDR3 is CASSLFVGGQQIYGYTF. CDR3 nucleotide sequence: TGTGCCAGCAGTTTATTCGTGGGGGGACAGCAAATCTATGGCTACACCTTC.

This clonotype was seen at least ten times. This chain links TRBV11-2 with TRBJ2-7, with D hard to call. Germline V gene lookup returns CDR1 SGHAT and CDR2 FQNNGV. Trimming cost V 3 bases and J 6 bases, with 9 bases left between them. This CDR3 has 12 amino acids. The CDR3 spells CASSFGSFEQYF. In nucleotides, the CDR3 is TGTGCCAGCAGCTTCGGATCGTTCGAGCAGTACTTC.

This clonotype was detected only a few times. The V call is TRBV7-6, the J call TRBJ2-1; D possibly corresponds to TRBD2 (5 bases). V gave up 5 bases and J gave up 8 bases, with 16 bases separating them. The CDR3 runs 14 residues. Germline CDR1 and CDR2: SGHVS and FNYEAQ. The CDR3 is CASSGGIFGHEQFF. The CDR3 nucleotides are TGTGCCAGCAGCGGAGGTATATTTGGCCATGAGCAGTTCTTC.

The rearrangement uses TRBV27 and TRBJ2-7; unclear D gene. CDR1 is MNHEY and CDR2 is SMNVEV in the germline V gene (reference sequence). Trimming removed 8 bases at V and 4 bases at J, with 12 bases between. The CDR3 covers 12 residues. Written as DNA, the CDR3 is TGTGCCAGCTTTCTAGGAGAGTACGAGCAGTACTTC. This sequence encodes CASFLGEYEQYF.

This clonotype has at least ten counts. V is TRBV11-2 and J is TRBJ1-4; 7 bases align to TRBD1. V lost 5 bases and J lost 6; bases outside the gene matches: 3. The CDR3 spans 13 residues. From germline, CDR1 is SGHAT and CDR2 FQNNGV. CDR3 sequence (DNA): TGTGCCAGCAGCGGGGGACAGTATGAAAAACTGTTTTTT. Protein: CASSGGQYEKLFF.

The V call is TRBV3-1, the J call TRBJ2-2; TRBD2 matches at 13 bases. Germline CDR1 and CDR2: LGHDT and YNNKEL (reference sequence). The CDR3 is 18 amino acids. V lost 1 base, J lost 5 bases, and 7 bases stayed unmatched. CDR3 DNA sequence: TGTGCCAGCAGCCAAGTGACTAGCGGGGGGCGTATAACCGGGGAGCTGTTTTTT. Translation: CASSQVTSGGRITGELFF.

This rearrangement joins TRBV20-1 to TRBJ2-1; 9 nucleotides match TRBD2. CDR3 length: 18 residues. Unmatched junction bases numbered 15, after V lost 6 bases and J lost 0 bases. Germline CDR1 and CDR2: DFQATT and SNEGSKA (reference sequence). Here the CDR3 DNA reads TGCAGTGCACAATCCGGGCGGGGTAGCGGGAGCTCCTACAATGAGCAGTTCTTC. Protein: CSAQSGRGSGSSYNEQFF.

The V call is TRBV4-3, the J call TRBJ2-1; no clear D. The CDR3 has 14 residues. Trimming pared 6 bases from V and 9 bases from J, leaving 18 bases between. Germline V gene data show CDR1 as LGHNA and CDR2 as YSLEER. As DNA, the CDR3 is TGCGCCAGCAGTCCTACGACTGGGCCCCGTGAGCAGTTCTTC. Protein product: CASSPTTGPREQFF.

This clonotype showed up many times. The chain has TRBV20-1 and TRBJ2-7; D may be TRBD2 (6 bases). This CDR3 region has 13 residues. The V end lost 7 bases, the J end lost 2 bases, and 15 bases lay between the germline ends. Germline V gene sequence: CDR1 DFQATT, CDR2 SNEGSKA (reference sequence). This chain's CDR3 is CSGGAGGTYEQYF. The CDR3 DNA reads as TGCAGTGGGGGAGCGGGCGGAACCTACGAGCAGTACTTC.

This CDR3 is CASSLVPGIRDVLTF. CDR3 DNA: TGCGCCAGCAGCTTGGTACCGGGAATAAGGGACGTCCTGACTTTC. The chain couples TRBV5-1 to TRBJ2-6, with D maybe TRBD2 (5 bases). This CDR3 is 15 amino acids long. Germline CDR1 reads SGHRS; CDR2 reads YFSETQ. V lost 0 bases, J lost 11 bases, and 15 bases lay in between.

This clonotype was seen at least ten times. The chain links TRBV6-1 to TRBJ1-2; D uncertain. CDR3 length equals 13 residues. Germline V gene data show CDR1 as MNHNS and CDR2 as SASEGT. V lost 2 bases, J lost 8 bases, and 12 bases lay in between. In nucleotides, the CDR3 is TGTGCCAGCAGTGAATCGATGGCTCTCGGCTACACCTTC. Amino acid sequence: CASSESMALGYTF.

The chain employs TRBV5-1 and TRBJ2-7; 7 nucleotides align to TRBD1. V gave up 1 base and J gave up 9 bases; unmatched junction bases: 16. The germline CDR1 and CDR2 sequences are SGHRS and YFSETQ. The CDR3 loop spans 16 amino acids. In DNA, the CDR3 is TGCGCCAGCAGCTTGAATGTTCCCGGACAGGCCAGGAGGCAGTACTTC. This gives the protein CASSLNVPGQARRQYF.

Only a few counts were recorded for this clonotype. J is TRBJ1-1 and V is TRBV7-3; 7 bases are shared with TRBD1. This CDR3 spans 16 amino acids. CDR1 is SGHTA and CDR2 is FQGTGA in the germline V gene. The ends lost 2 bases at V and 4 bases at J; junction bases unmatched: 10. For the CDR3, the DNA is TGTGCCAGCAGCTTAGAAGGGGGCTTACGGGTCACTGAAGCTTTCTTT. Protein product: CASSLEGGLRVTEAFF.

This clonotype was seen at least ten times. The rearrangement links TRBV27 to TRBJ2-7, with D unclear. V gave up 5 bases and J gave up 4 bases, with 12 bases separating them. Germline V gene lookup returns CDR1 MNHEY and CDR2 SMNVEV (reference sequence). The CDR3 runs 13 residues. Here the CDR3 reads CASSTSWGYEQYF. The CDR3 region has the DNA TGTGCCAGCAGTACCTCCTGGGGATACGAGCAGTACTTC.

The chain combines TRBV20-1 with TRBJ2-3, with 7 positions matching TRBD2. This CDR3 is 14 amino acids long. Germline V gene data show CDR1 as DFQATT and CDR2 as SNEGSKA (reference sequence). The ends lost 0 bases at V and 8 bases at J; junction bases unmatched: 8. The CDR3 loop reads CSARDRPRTSTQYF. The CDR3, as DNA: TGCAGTGCTAGAGATAGGCCCCGGACTAGTACGCAGTATTTT.

Details on this clonotype: Being one base from a much bigger clone, this may be a read error. The chain has TRBV6-2 or TRBV6-3 and TRBJ2-3; 11 bases line up with TRBD1. The germline CDR1 and CDR2 sequences are MNHEY and SVGEGT. The CDR3 runs to 17 residues. The ends lost 5 bases at V and 1 base at J; junction bases unmatched: 8. The CDR3 loop reads CASSQGDRGFGTDTQYF. The CDR3 DNA reads TGTGCCAGCAGTCAAGGGGACAGGGGGTTCGGCACAGATACGCAGTATTTT.